This T cell receptor beta chain was retrieved from a study of shared clonotypes between healthy human individuals. About the study: Donors, aged 18 to 49, were two women and a few men.

TCRdb keeps only in-frame clones here, not all; method: immunoSEQ multiplex PCR. The sample has 600,000 to 750,000 clones, more than 70% seen once. As to this clone: Antigen unknown.

The study's findings and limits: The study sampled only blood, and tissue repertoires likely differ. Generation of non-shared clonotypes was less probable than generation of clonotypes shared by all four donors.

The V end lost 7 bases, the J end lost 0 bases, and 13 bases lay between the germline ends. The germline V gene has CDR1 SQVTM and CDR2 ANQGSEA. The CDR3 is 14 residues long. The clonotype was recovered from a woman aged 25 to 45 in good health. Sequences were obtained from memory CD4+ T cells sorted from blood. The subset here: CD45RA-negative fraction. The genes are TRBV29-1 and TRBJ2-1, with a tentative D call TRBD1 (6 bases). The CDR3 reads CSATQGSSYNEQFF. CDR3 nucleotide sequence: TGCAGCGCCACCCAGGGGTCCTCCTACAATGAGCAGTTCTTC.